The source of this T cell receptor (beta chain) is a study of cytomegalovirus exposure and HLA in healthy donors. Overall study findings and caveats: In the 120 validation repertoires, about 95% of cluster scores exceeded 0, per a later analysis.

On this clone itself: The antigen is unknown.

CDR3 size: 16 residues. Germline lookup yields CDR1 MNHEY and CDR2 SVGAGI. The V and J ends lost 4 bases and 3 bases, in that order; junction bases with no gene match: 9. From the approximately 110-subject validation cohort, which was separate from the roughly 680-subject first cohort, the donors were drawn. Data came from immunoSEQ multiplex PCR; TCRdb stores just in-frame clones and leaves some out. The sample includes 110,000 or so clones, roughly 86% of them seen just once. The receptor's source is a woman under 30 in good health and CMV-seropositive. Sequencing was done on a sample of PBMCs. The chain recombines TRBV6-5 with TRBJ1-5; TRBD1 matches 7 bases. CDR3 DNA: TGTGCCAGCAGTTCTATTCCGGGACAGAACAATCAGCCCCAGCATTTT. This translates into CASSSIPGQNNQPQHF.